This is a list of T cell receptor beta chains from one sample in a study of spatial heterogeneity in lung cancer. TCRdb recomputed calls from the 5' RACE reads with MiXCR, one row per CDR3 protein. The table includes some 38,000 distinct CDR3 sequences, around 7.2% detected once. The sample here was PBMCs, taken at surgery. The receptor set was obtained from a male donor with early-stage non-small cell lung cancer. Both conserved end residues are part of each CDR3. D genes are given only for firm matches. Size is omitted from some rows. Given values are once, few, many or a class for expanded clones.

V gene: TRBV2
D gene: -
J gene: TRBJ2-1
clone size: many
CDR3 protein: CASSEWGWLQFF
CDR3 DNA: TGTGCCAGCAGTGAGTGGGGATGGCTGCAGTTCTTC

V gene: TRBV7-2
D gene: -
J gene: TRBJ1-5
clone size: few
CDR3 protein: CASSQRGATYQPQHF
CDR3 DNA: TGTGCCAGCAGCCAAAGGGGTGCCACCTATCAGCCCCAGCATTTT

V gene: TRBV4-2
D gene: TRBD1
J gene: TRBJ1-1
clone size: many
CDR3 protein: CASSQVGTGGAVTEAFF
CDR3 DNA: TGTGCCAGCAGCCAAGTAGGGACAGGGGGCGCGGTCACTGAAGCTTTCTTT

V gene: TRBV6-5
D gene: TRBD2
J gene: TRBJ2-1
clone size: -
CDR3 protein: CASSNPREGYNEQFF
CDR3 DNA: TGTGCCAGCAGTAATCCTCGGGAGGGCTACAATGAGCAGTTCTTC

V gene: TRBV5-1
D gene: TRBD1
J gene: TRBJ2-7
clone size: many
CDR3 protein: CASSVGTGGTEQYF
CDR3 DNA: TGCGCCAGCAGTGTTGGGACAGGGGGCACCGAGCAGTACTTC

V gene: TRBV5-1
D gene: -
J gene: TRBJ1-6
clone size: few
CDR3 protein: CASSFATGGGDSPLHF
CDR3 DNA: TGCGCCAGCAGCTTCGCTACAGGCGGAGGGGATTCACCCCTCCACTTT

V gene: TRBV12-3/TRBV12-4
D gene: TRBD2
J gene: TRBJ2-1
clone size: -
CDR3 protein: CASSPGTSGSIDEQFF
CDR3 DNA: TGTGCCAGCAGTCCGGGGACTAGCGGGAGTATCGATGAGCAGTTCTTC

V gene: TRBV2
D gene: TRBD1
J gene: TRBJ1-4
clone size: many
CDR3 protein: CASVSWDSNEKLFF
CDR3 DNA: TGTGCCAGCGTATCCTGGGACAGTAATGAAAAACTGTTTTTT

V gene: TRBV5-1
D gene: TRBD2
J gene: TRBJ2-3
clone size: few
CDR3 protein: CASSLGGGPIDTQYF
CDR3 DNA: TGCGCCAGCAGCTTGGGCGGGGGGCCAATAGATACGCAGTATTTT

V gene: TRBV3-1
D gene: TRBD1
J gene: TRBJ1-2
clone size: -
CDR3 protein: CASSLPWGQDGYTF
CDR3 DNA: TGTGCCAGCAGCCTCCCTTGGGGACAGGATGGCTACACCTTC

V gene: TRBV12-5
D gene: -
J gene: TRBJ1-5
clone size: few
CDR3 protein: CASGLSRNQPQHF
CDR3 DNA: TGTGCTAGTGGTTTAAGCCGAAATCAGCCCCAGCATTTT

V gene: TRBV7-9
D gene: -
J gene: TRBJ1-1
clone size: many
CDR3 protein: CASSLGGFGSGTEAFF
CDR3 DNA: TGTGCCAGCAGCTTAGGAGGTTTCGGCAGTGGCACTGAAGCTTTCTTT

V gene: TRBV15
D gene: TRBD1
J gene: TRBJ1-3
clone size: many
CDR3 protein: CATSRDIQGAAGNTIYF
CDR3 DNA: TGTGCCACCAGCAGAGATATACAGGGGGCGGCTGGAAACACCATATATTTT

V gene: TRBV12-3/TRBV12-4
D gene: -
J gene: TRBJ1-1
clone size: -
CDR3 protein: CASCYGSTEAFF
CDR3 DNA: TGTGCCAGCTGTTACGGGTCCACTGAAGCTTTCTTT

V gene: TRBV28
D gene: TRBD2
J gene: TRBJ2-1
clone size: many
CDR3 protein: CASSYDTAGADEQFF
CDR3 DNA: TGTGCCAGCAGTTACGATACAGCGGGAGCCGATGAGCAGTTCTTC

V gene: TRBV11-1
D gene: -
J gene: TRBJ1-6
clone size: -
CDR3 protein: CASSSPAGTYNSPLHF
CDR3 DNA: TGTGCCAGCAGCTCACCCGCGGGAACGTATAATTCACCCCTCCACTTT

V gene: TRBV6-5
D gene: -
J gene: TRBJ2-3
clone size: -
CDR3 protein: CASRPPGWGTDTQYF
CDR3 DNA: TGTGCCAGCAGGCCCCCGGGGTGGGGCACAGATACGCAGTATTTT

V gene: TRBV18
D gene: -
J gene: TRBJ1-2
clone size: -
CDR3 protein: CASSPPTGNGYTF
CDR3 DNA: TGTGCCAGCTCACCACCGACTGGGAATGGCTACACCTTC

V gene: TRBV19
D gene: TRBD1
J gene: TRBJ2-7
clone size: once
CDR3 protein: CASSIDRGYEQYF
CDR3 DNA: TGTGCCAGTAGTATTGACAGGGGGTACGAGCAGTACTTC

V gene: TRBV6-6
D gene: -
J gene: TRBJ2-3
clone size: many
CDR3 protein: CASSFTGLKTDTQYF
CDR3 DNA: TGTGCCAGCAGTTTTACGGGACTCAAAACAGATACGCAGTATTTT

V gene: TRBV27
D gene: -
J gene: TRBJ2-2
clone size: few
CDR3 protein: CASSFVLGGELFF
CDR3 DNA: TGTGCCAGCAGTTTTGTATTAGGCGGGGAGCTGTTTTTT

V gene: TRBV28
D gene: -
J gene: TRBJ1-3
clone size: few
CDR3 protein: CASSLLVGSGNTIYF
CDR3 DNA: TGTGCCAGCAGTTTATTAGTGGGATCTGGAAACACCATATATTTT

V gene: TRBV12-3/TRBV12-4
D gene: -
J gene: TRBJ2-5
clone size: few
CDR3 protein: CASSLSWEQETQYF
CDR3 DNA: TGTGCCAGCAGTTTAAGCTGGGAGCAAGAGACCCAGTACTTC

V gene: TRBV3-1
D gene: -
J gene: TRBJ2-1
clone size: -
CDR3 protein: CASSQGGSPTDEQFF
CDR3 DNA: TGTGCCAGCAGCCAAGGTGGCAGTCCCACGGATGAGCAGTTCTTC

V gene: TRBV6-6
D gene: -
J gene: TRBJ1-4
clone size: many
CDR3 protein: CASRSETPNEKLFF
CDR3 DNA: TGTGCCAGCAGATCCGAAACACCGAATGAAAAACTGTTTTTT

V gene: TRBV4-1
D gene: -
J gene: TRBJ1-5
clone size: many
CDR3 protein: CASSQGLQGYSNQPQHF
CDR3 DNA: TGCGCCAGCAGCCAAGGCCTTCAGGGATATAGCAATCAGCCCCAGCATTTT

V gene: TRBV4-1
D gene: TRBD2
J gene: TRBJ2-7
clone size: -
CDR3 protein: CASSQAGGPSYEQYF
CDR3 DNA: TGCGCCAGCAGCCAAGCGGGGGGGCCTTCCTACGAGCAGTACTTC

V gene: TRBV6-2/TRBV6-3
D gene: TRBD2
J gene: TRBJ2-7
clone size: -
CDR3 protein: CASSYWGGEQYF
CDR3 DNA: TGTGCCAGCAGTTACTGGGGGGGCGAGCAGTACTTC

V gene: TRBV12-3/TRBV12-4
D gene: -
J gene: TRBJ1-1
clone size: few
CDR3 protein: CASSVHRDGKTEAFF
CDR3 DNA: TGTGCCAGCAGTGTCCACAGGGACGGCAAGACTGAAGCTTTCTTT

V gene: TRBV6-2/TRBV6-3
D gene: -
J gene: TRBJ1-6
clone size: few
CDR3 protein: CASSSWTARNSPLHF
CDR3 DNA: TGTGCCAGCAGTTCCTGGACAGCTCGTAATTCACCCCTCCACTTT

V gene: TRBV10-3
D gene: -
J gene: TRBJ1-5
clone size: few
CDR3 protein: CAISEGSSNQPQHF
CDR3 DNA: TGTGCCATCAGTGAGGGTAGCAGCAATCAGCCCCAGCATTTT

V gene: TRBV7-3
D gene: TRBD1
J gene: TRBJ1-1
clone size: many
CDR3 protein: CASSPGQEERAFF
CDR3 DNA: TGTGCCAGCAGCCCCGGACAGGAGGAGAGAGCTTTCTTT

V gene: TRBV6-6
D gene: -
J gene: TRBJ2-7
clone size: few
CDR3 protein: CASSYSDKGYEQYF
CDR3 DNA: TGTGCCAGCAGTTACTCGGACAAGGGGTACGAGCAGTACTTC

V gene: TRBV7-3
D gene: -
J gene: TRBJ2-5
clone size: many
CDR3 protein: CASSLGIGDREYF
CDR3 DNA: TGTGCCAGCAGCTTAGGCATTGGGGACCGGGAGTACTTC

V gene: TRBV20-1
D gene: -
J gene: TRBJ2-5
clone size: -
CDR3 protein: CSARDGLMAQYF
CDR3 DNA: TGCAGTGCTAGAGATGGGCTTATGGCCCAGTACTTC

V gene: TRBV7-2
D gene: -
J gene: TRBJ2-1
clone size: many
CDR3 protein: CASSVSWADNEQFF
CDR3 DNA: TGTGCCAGCAGCGTAAGTTGGGCAGACAATGAGCAGTTCTTC

V gene: TRBV20-1
D gene: TRBD1
J gene: TRBJ1-3
clone size: -
CDR3 protein: CSAAPRDRGGNTIYF
CDR3 DNA: TGCAGTGCTGCGCCTCGGGACAGGGGGGGAAACACCATATATTTT

V gene: TRBV7-8
D gene: -
J gene: TRBJ2-1
clone size: many
CDR3 protein: CASSLAPLYNEQFF
CDR3 DNA: TGTGCCAGCAGTCTCGCTCCCCTTTACAATGAGCAGTTCTTC

V gene: TRBV6-6
D gene: -
J gene: TRBJ2-5
clone size: -
CDR3 protein: CASSYSMRPSQETQYF
CDR3 DNA: TGTGCCAGCAGTTACTCGATGCGGCCGAGTCAAGAGACCCAGTACTTC

V gene: TRBV5-1
D gene: TRBD1
J gene: TRBJ2-3
clone size: few
CDR3 protein: CASSLLTGGLPDTQYF
CDR3 DNA: TGCGCCAGCAGCTTGCTGACAGGGGGCCTTCCAGATACGCAGTATTTT

V gene: TRBV5-1
D gene: -
J gene: TRBJ2-3
clone size: many
CDR3 protein: CASSLEGSGTDTQYF
CDR3 DNA: TGCGCCAGCAGCTTGGAAGGTAGCGGCACAGATACGCAGTATTTT

V gene: TRBV16
D gene: -
J gene: TRBJ1-5
clone size: few
CDR3 protein: CASSPLVRGVGNQPQHF
CDR3 DNA: TGTGCCAGCAGCCCCCTGGTGCGAGGGGTAGGCAATCAGCCCCAGCATTTT

V gene: TRBV7-2
D gene: -
J gene: TRBJ2-5
clone size: many
CDR3 protein: CASSFGDPQETQYF
CDR3 DNA: TGTGCCAGCAGCTTCGGGGACCCCCAAGAGACCCAGTACTTC

V gene: TRBV6-2/TRBV6-3
D gene: TRBD2
J gene: TRBJ2-2
clone size: many
CDR3 protein: CASSSWTSGLTGELFF
CDR3 DNA: TGTGCCAGCAGCTCTTGGACTAGCGGCCTCACCGGGGAGCTGTTTTTT

V gene: TRBV12-3/TRBV12-4
D gene: TRBD1
J gene: TRBJ1-3
clone size: many
CDR3 protein: CASSLVSRRGQGNTIYF
CDR3 DNA: TGTGCCAGCAGTTTAGTGTCGCGCAGGGGGCAAGGAAACACCATATATTTT

V gene: TRBV7-3
D gene: -
J gene: TRBJ1-2
clone size: many
CDR3 protein: CASSVGPDNYGYTF
CDR3 DNA: TGTGCCAGCAGCGTCGGCCCGGACAACTATGGCTACACCTTC

V gene: TRBV6-5
D gene: -
J gene: TRBJ1-2
clone size: -
CDR3 protein: CASNRPGRDYGYTF
CDR3 DNA: TGTGCCAGCAACAGGCCGGGGAGGGACTATGGCTACACCTTC

V gene: TRBV4-2
D gene: TRBD1
J gene: TRBJ1-2
clone size: many
CDR3 protein: CASSQPGQGEDGYTF
CDR3 DNA: TGTGCCAGCAGCCAACCCGGACAGGGGGAAGATGGCTACACCTTC

V gene: TRBV12-3/TRBV12-4
D gene: -
J gene: TRBJ1-5
clone size: few
CDR3 protein: CASSLNNQPQHF
CDR3 DNA: TGTGCCAGCAGTTTAAATAACCAGCCCCAGCATTTT

V gene: TRBV7-6
D gene: TRBD2
J gene: TRBJ2-1
clone size: many
CDR3 protein: CASSLLAAPWDEQFF
CDR3 DNA: TGTGCCAGCAGCTTACTAGCGGCCCCCTGGGATGAGCAGTTCTTC

V gene: TRBV24-1
D gene: TRBD1
J gene: TRBJ2-1
clone size: -
CDR3 protein: CATSDLQGTGVYNEQFF
CDR3 DNA: TGTGCCACCAGTGATTTGCAAGGGACAGGGGTATACAATGAGCAGTTCTTC

V gene: TRBV2
D gene: -
J gene: TRBJ2-7
clone size: many
CDR3 protein: CASSWTETYEQYF
CDR3 DNA: TGTGCCAGCAGTTGGACAGAAACCTACGAGCAGTACTTC

V gene: TRBV5-5
D gene: TRBD2
J gene: TRBJ2-5
clone size: many
CDR3 protein: CASSFQRGGTETQYF
CDR3 DNA: TGTGCCAGCAGCTTCCAGCGGGGGGGCACTGAGACCCAGTACTTC

V gene: TRBV7-2
D gene: -
J gene: TRBJ1-6
clone size: many
CDR3 protein: CASRDPNNSPLHF
CDR3 DNA: TGTGCCAGCCGGGACCCAAATAATTCACCCCTCCACTTT

V gene: TRBV5-1
D gene: TRBD1
J gene: TRBJ2-7
clone size: few
CDR3 protein: CASSSGQGAYEQYF
CDR3 DNA: TGCGCCAGCAGCTCGGGACAGGGGGCTTACGAGCAGTACTTC